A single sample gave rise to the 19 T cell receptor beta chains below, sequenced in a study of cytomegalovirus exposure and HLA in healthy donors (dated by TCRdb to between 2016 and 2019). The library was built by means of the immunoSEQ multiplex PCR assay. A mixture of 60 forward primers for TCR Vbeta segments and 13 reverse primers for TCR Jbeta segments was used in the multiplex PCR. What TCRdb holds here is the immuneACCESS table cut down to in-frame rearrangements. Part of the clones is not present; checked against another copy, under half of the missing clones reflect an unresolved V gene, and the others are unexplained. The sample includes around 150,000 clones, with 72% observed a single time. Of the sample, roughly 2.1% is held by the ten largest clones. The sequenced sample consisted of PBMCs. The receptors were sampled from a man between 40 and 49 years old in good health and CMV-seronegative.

CDR3 loop: CASSQGLAWEQYF. The DNA of the CDR3 is TGTGCCAGCAGCCAAGGACTAGCGTGGGAGCAGTACTTC. This chain joins TRBV14 and TRBJ2-7; 8 bases fit TRBD2. This CDR3 has 13 residues. Trimming cost V 1 base and J 7 bases; bases outside gene matches: 3. Germline V gives CDR1 SGHDN, CDR2 FVKESK.

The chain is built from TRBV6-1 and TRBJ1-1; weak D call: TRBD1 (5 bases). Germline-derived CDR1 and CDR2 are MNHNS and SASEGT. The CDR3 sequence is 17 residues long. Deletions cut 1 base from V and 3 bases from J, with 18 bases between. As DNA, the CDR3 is TGTGCCAGCAGTGAAGTATGGGGCCTGAGCCCCTACACTGAAGCTTTCTTT. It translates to CASSEVWGLSPYTEAFF.

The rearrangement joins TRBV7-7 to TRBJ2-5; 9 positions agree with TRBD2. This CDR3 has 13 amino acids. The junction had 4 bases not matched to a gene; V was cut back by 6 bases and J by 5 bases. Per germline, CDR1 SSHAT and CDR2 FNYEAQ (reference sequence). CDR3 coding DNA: TGTGCCAGCAGTCTAGCGGGAAAGGAGACCCAGTACTTC. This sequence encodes CASSLAGKETQYF.

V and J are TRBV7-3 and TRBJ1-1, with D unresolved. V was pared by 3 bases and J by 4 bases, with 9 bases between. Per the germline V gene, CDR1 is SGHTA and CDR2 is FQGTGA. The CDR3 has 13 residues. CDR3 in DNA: TGTGCCAGCAGCTTCGGGGAGGGCACTGAAGCTTTCTTT. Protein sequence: CASSFGEGTEAFF. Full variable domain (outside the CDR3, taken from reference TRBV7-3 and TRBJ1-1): GAGVSQTPSNKVTEKGKYVELRCDPISGHTALYWYRQSLGQGPEFLIYFQGTGAADDSGLPNDRFFAVRPEGSVSTLKIQRTERGDSAVYLCASSFGEGTEAFFGQGTRLTVV.

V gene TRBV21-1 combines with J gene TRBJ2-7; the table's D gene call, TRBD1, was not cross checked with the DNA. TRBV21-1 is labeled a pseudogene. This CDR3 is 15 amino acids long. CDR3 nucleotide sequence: TGTGCCAGCAGCAGACACCCCAGGGAAGGGTACGAGCAGTACTTC. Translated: CASSRHPREGYEQYF.

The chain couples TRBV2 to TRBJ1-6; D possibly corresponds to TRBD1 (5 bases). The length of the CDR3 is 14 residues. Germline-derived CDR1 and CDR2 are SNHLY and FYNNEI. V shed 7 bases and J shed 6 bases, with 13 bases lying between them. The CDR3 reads CASTPGVGNSPLHF. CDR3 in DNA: TGTGCCAGCACCCCGGGGGTTGGTAATTCACCCCTCCACTTT.

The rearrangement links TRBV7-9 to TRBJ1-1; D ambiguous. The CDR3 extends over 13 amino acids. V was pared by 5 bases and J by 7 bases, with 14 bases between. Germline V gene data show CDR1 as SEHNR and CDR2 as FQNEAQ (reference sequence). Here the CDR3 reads CASSQFLQDEAFF. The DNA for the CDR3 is TGTGCCAGCAGCCAGTTTTTGCAGGATGAAGCTTTCTTT.

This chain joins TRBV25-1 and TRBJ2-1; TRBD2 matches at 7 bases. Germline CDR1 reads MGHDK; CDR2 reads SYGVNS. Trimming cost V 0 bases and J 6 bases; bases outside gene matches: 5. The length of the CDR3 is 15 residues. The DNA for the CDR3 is TGTGCCAGCAGTGAATATGGCGGGAGCGTCAATGAGCAGTTCTTC. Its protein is CASSEYGGSVNEQFF.

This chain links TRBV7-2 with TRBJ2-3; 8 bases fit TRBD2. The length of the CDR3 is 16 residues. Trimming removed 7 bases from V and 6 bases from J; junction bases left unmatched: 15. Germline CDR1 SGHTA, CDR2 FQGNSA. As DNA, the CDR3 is TGTGCCAGCACCCGCCGGCGGGGGGCCTCCTCGGATACGCAGTATTTT. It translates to CASTRRRGASSDTQYF.

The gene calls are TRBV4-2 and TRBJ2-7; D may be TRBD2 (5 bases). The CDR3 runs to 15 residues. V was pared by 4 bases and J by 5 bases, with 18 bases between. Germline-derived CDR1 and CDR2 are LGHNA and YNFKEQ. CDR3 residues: CASSPTPDSPNEQYF. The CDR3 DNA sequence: TGTGCCAGCAGCCCCACCCCGGACTCCCCCAACGAGCAGTACTTC.

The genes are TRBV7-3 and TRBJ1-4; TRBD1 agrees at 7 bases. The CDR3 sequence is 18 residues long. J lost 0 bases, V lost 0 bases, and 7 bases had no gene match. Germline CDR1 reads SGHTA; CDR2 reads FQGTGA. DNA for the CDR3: TGTGCCAGCAGCTTAACCCCGACAGGGAACGCAACTAATGAAAAACTGTTTTTT. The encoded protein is CASSLTPTGNATNEKLFF.

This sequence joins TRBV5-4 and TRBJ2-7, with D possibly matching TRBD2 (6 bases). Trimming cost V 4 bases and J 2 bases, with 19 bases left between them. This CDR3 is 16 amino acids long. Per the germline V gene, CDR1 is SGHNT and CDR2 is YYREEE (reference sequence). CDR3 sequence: CASSKGTAHATYEQYF. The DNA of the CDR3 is TGTGCCAGCAGCAAGGGGACTGCTCATGCGACCTACGAGCAGTACTTC.

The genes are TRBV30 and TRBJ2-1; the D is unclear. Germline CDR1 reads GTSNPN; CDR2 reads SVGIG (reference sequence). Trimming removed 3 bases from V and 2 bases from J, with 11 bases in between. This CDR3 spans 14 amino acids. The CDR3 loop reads CAWREVWPYNEQFF. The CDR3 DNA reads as TGTGCCTGGAGAGAGGTATGGCCCTACAATGAGCAGTTCTTC.

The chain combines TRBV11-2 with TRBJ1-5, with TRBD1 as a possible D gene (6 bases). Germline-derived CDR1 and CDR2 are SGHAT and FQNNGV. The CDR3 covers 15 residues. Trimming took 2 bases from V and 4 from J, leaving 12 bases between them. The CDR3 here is CASSLYAGDNQPQHF. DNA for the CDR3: TGTGCCAGCAGCTTATATGCAGGGGATAATCAGCCCCAGCATTTT.

CDR3 loop: CASSISGTGYEQYF. CDR3 bases: TGCGCCAGCAGCATCTCCGGGACAGGCTACGAGCAGTACTTC. The V call is TRBV5-1, the J call TRBJ2-7; 8 positions match TRBD1. The germline CDR1 and CDR2 sequences are SGHRS and YFSETQ. Trimming at V came to 4 bases and at J to 3 bases, leaving 6 bases not matched to a gene. This CDR3 is built from 14 residues.

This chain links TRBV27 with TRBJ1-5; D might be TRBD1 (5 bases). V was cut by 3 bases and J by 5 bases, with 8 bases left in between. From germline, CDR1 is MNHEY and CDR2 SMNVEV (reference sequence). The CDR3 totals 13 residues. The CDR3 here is CASSLGGDQPQHF. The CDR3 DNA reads TGTGCCAGCAGTTTGGGAGGGGATCAGCCCCAGCATTTT.

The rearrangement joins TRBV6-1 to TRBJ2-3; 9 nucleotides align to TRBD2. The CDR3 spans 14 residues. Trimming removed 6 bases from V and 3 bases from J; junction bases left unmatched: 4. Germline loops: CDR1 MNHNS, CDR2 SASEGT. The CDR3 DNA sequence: TGTGCCAGCAGGCCGGGACTAGCTACAGATACGCAGTATTTT. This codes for CASRPGLATDTQYF.

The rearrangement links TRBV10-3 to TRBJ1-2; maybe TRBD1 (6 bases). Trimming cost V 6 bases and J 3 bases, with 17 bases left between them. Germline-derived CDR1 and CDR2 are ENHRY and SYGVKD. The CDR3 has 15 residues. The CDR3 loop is CAISSQGEAHYGYTF. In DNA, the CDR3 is TGTGCCATCAGCTCACAGGGAGAGGCTCACTATGGCTACACCTTC.

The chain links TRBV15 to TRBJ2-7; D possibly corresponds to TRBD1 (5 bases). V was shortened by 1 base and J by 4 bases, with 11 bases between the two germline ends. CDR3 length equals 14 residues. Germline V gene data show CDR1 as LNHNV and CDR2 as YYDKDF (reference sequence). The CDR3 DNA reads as TGTGCCACCAGCAGAGGGGGCTACCATTACGAGCAGTACTTC. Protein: CATSRGGYHYEQYF.